The sequence of this TCR beta chain was determined in a study of T cell repertoires in aging, cancer and after chemotherapy. TRB rearrangements spanning V, D and J were amplified using mixed TRB-A/B primers. TCRdb reprocessed the multiplex PCR reads with MiXCR, giving one entry per CDR3 protein. The repertoire holds around 9,000 distinct CDR3 sequences, with 32% as singletons. Overall study results and limits: In each cancer cohort, median generation probability increased across chemotherapy, suggesting thymic output rebounded.

The germline V and J ends were trimmed by 2 bases and 0 bases, with 10 bases remaining between them. The CDR3 spans 15 residues. Looked up from germline, CDR1 is SGHRS and CDR2 is YFSETQ. TCR beta rearrangements were amplified from peripheral blood genomic DNA. To note about this clonotype: No antigen is known for it.

This receptor was taken from a human donor in good health. The sample taken for sequencing was blood. The chain is built from TRBV5-1 and TRBJ2-3; D unclear. CDR3 in DNA: TGCGCCAGCAGCTTCTCAGAATCTAGCACAGATACGCAGTATTTT. This encodes CASSFSESSTDTQYF. Combining the CDR3 with reference TRBV5-1 and TRBJ2-3 gives the whole variable domain KAGVTQTPRYLIKTRGQQVTLSCSPISGHRSVSWYQQTPGQGLQFLFEYFSETQRNKGNFPGRFSGRQFSNSRSEMNVSTLELGDSALYLCASSFSESSTDTQYFGPGTRLTVL.